The sequence of this TCR beta chain was determined in a study of cytomegalovirus exposure and HLA in healthy donors. Though probably carrying unrecorded immune exposures, donors were nominally healthy at sampling. Study results and limitations: Across HLA loci, a later analysis found differing TCR association rates, with DRB1 most and HLA-C fewest. Highly shared variants forming one cluster were likely a sequencing artifact.

CDR1 MDHEN and CDR2 SYDVKM come from the germline V gene. The V end was cut by 7 bases, the J end by 1 base, with 8 bases between. The CDR3 runs 13 residues. It was with 60 Vbeta and 13 Jbeta primers that the PCR ran. Sequenced by immunoSEQ multiplex PCR; TCRdb stores in-frame clones only, minus some. The data hold 150,000 to 200,000 clones, with around 76% observed a single time. This clone was found once. What it recognizes is unknown. Material for sequencing was PBMCs. The J gene is TRBJ1-5, the V gene TRBV28, with D possibly TRBD1 on 5 matching bases. The TCR originated in a woman between 40 and 50 years old in good health and CMV-seronegative. In DNA, the CDR3 is TGTGCCAGCACAGGGATGAGCAATCAGCCCCAGCATTTT. This sequence encodes CASTGMSNQPQHF.